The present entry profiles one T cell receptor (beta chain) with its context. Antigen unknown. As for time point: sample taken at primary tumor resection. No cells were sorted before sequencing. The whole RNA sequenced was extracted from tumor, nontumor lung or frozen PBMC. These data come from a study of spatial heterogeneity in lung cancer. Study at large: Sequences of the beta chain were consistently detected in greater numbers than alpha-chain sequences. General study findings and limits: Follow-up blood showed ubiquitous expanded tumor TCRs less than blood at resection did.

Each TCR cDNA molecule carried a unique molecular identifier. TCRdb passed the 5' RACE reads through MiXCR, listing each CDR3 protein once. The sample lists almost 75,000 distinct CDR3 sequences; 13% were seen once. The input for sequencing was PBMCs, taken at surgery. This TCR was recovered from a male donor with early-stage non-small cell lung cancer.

CDR3 region: CASSRDRGGSPLHF. The CDR3 coding sequence is TGTGCCAGCAGTCGGGACAGGGGAGGATCACCCCTCCACTTT. The chain has TRBV2 and TRBJ1-6, with TRBD1 matching over 10 bases. This CDR3 contains 14 residues. V lost 5 bases to trimming and J lost 10 bases; unmatched junction nucleotides: 5. Germline values: CDR1 SNHLY, CDR2 FYNNEI.